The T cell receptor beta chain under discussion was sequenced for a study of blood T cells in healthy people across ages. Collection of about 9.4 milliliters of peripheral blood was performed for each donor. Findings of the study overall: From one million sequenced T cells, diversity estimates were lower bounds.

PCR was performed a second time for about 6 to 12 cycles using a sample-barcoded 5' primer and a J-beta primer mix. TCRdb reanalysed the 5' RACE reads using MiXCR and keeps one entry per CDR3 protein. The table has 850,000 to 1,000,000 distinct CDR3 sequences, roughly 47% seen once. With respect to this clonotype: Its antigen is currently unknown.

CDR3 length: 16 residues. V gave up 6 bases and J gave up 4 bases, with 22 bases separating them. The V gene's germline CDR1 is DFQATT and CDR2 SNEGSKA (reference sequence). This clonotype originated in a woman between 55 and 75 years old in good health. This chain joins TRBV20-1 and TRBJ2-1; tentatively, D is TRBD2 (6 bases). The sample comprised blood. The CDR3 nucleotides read TGCAGTGCCCCGCTGGGCGGGGCGCCGGCTTACAATGAGCAGTTCTTC. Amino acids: CSAPLGGAPAYNEQFF.